Listed here are 3 T cell receptor beta chains from one sample, sequenced in a study of long-term antiretroviral therapy in people with HIV. This was the immunoSEQ v3.0 assay at survey level. TCRdb's copy holds only in-frame clones and misses some; the assay was immunoSEQ multiplex PCR. The sample yields tens of thousands of clones, roughly 93% seen once. Source: unsorted PBMCs, taken 6.2 years after starting antiretroviral therapy. All receptors come from a man aged 35 to 55 with HIV.

The sample holds one count of this clone. The gene calls are TRBV28 and TRBJ1-4, with a weak D call TRBD1 (5 bases). The CDR3 runs to 18 residues. Germline CDR1 MDHEN, CDR2 SYDVKM. Trimming left V 3 bases short and J 8 bases short, with 25 bases between. CDR3 sequence: CASSFLAGIMGVGEKLFF. The DNA of the CDR3 is TGTGCCAGCAGTTTTCTGGCGGGAATTATGGGGGTCGGAGAAAAACTGTTTTTT.

This chain connects TRBV10-3 to TRBJ1-4; D is perhaps TRBD1 (6 bases). V lost 3 bases and J 8 bases, leaving 10 bases between the germline ends. Germline V gene sequence: CDR1 ENHRY, CDR2 SYGVKD. The CDR3 totals 13 residues. The CDR3 region is CAISERGNEKLFF. CDR3 in DNA: TGTGCCATCAGTGAAAGGGGGAACGAAAAACTGTTTTTT.

This rearrangement joins TRBV5-4 to TRBJ2-3; 7 nucleotides match TRBD1. This CDR3 has 15 amino acids. Germline CDR1 SGHNT, CDR2 YYREEE (reference sequence). Trimming took 1 base from V and 3 from J; bases not matched to a gene: 5. CDR3 coding DNA: TGTGCCAGCAGCTTGAGAGGGGGCGTTACAGATACGCAGTATTTT. This encodes CASSLRGGVTDTQYF.